This record looks at one T cell receptor beta chain sequence and its context. Its antigen is unknown. This entry is derived from a study of human CD8 memory T cell subsets. General study results and limits: Chao1 estimates indicated that stem-like memory T cells may be more diverse than precursor exhausted T cells. Stem-like memory T cell repertoires barely overlapped those of precursor exhausted T cells.

The CDR3 has 15 amino acids. CDR1 is LGHDT and CDR2 is YNNKEL in the germline V gene (reference sequence). Enriched by negative magnetic separation, total CD8+ T cells were obtained. Libraries of TCR beta chains were produced by 5' RACE (UMI-labeled). With the 5' RACE reads reprocessed, TCRdb shows one record per CDR3 protein and no DNA. Its listing shows 10,000 to 15,000 distinct CDR3 sequences. Sequencing was done on a sample of CD8+ T cells from PBMCs. This TCR came from a human donor in good health. This chain uses TRBV3-1 with TRBJ2-2. CDR3 amino acids: CASSQGSSLLGELFF.